The 30 T cell receptor beta chains reported below all come from one sample, sequenced in a study of monozygotic twins with inflammatory bowel disease. From its re-call of the 5' RACE reads, TCRdb lists each CDR3 protein once, without DNA. The table lists about 330,000 distinct CDR3 sequences, with 2% in the top ten. The sequenced sample consisted of blood. These receptors were obtained from a human donor with ulcerative colitis or Crohn's disease, or a healthy co-twin of an affected twin (not recorded which).

The V gene is TRBV29-1, the J gene TRBJ2-1; TCRdb reports TRBD2, a call that lacks DNA to check it against. This CDR3 has 13 amino acids. Germline loops: CDR1 SQVTM, CDR2 ANQGSEA. The CDR3: CSVGGLAIDEQFF.

The CDR3 spells CSARESYRDTKSGNTIYF. The J gene is TRBJ1-3, the V gene TRBV20-1; TCRdb designates TRBD1, a call that cannot be tested without DNA. This CDR3 contains 18 residues. Germline V gene lookup returns CDR1 DFQATT and CDR2 SNEGSKA (reference sequence).

The rearrangement uses TRBV5-1 and TRBJ2-1; the TCRdb D gene call, TRBD2, has no DNA to confirm it. The CDR3 length is 15 residues. CDR1 SGHRS and CDR2 YFSETQ come from the germline V gene. The chain's CDR3 is CASSLGLAEINEQFF.

The chain employs TRBV28 and TRBJ2-5; TCRdb outputs TRBD1, but without DNA this stays unchecked. CDR1 is MDHEN and CDR2 is SYDVKM in the germline V gene. The CDR3 runs 14 residues. The CDR3 reads CASSRTPGSDTQYF.

This CDR3 reads CSARGTGRGIQETQHF. V and J are TRBV20-1 and TRBJ2-5; TCRdb's D gene call, TRBD1, goes unchecked for lack of DNA. The CDR3 contains 16 residues. Germline V lookup: CDR1 DFQATT, CDR2 SNEGSKA (reference sequence).

The chain carries TRBV20-1 and TRBJ2-7. CDR1 and CDR2 from the germline V gene are DFQATT and SNEGSKA (reference sequence). The CDR3 is 13 amino acids. This CDR3 reads CSARDQVHYEQYF.

This rearrangement joins TRBV28 to TRBJ2-1; lacking DNA, the TRBD1 call made by TCRdb goes unchecked. The CDR3 runs to 15 residues. In germline, CDR1 is MDHEN, CDR2 SYDVKM. CDR3 loop: CASSQTGFSYNEQFF.

The CDR3 sequence: CASSQANRAFF. The chain combines TRBV4-3 with TRBJ1-1; no DNA is available, so the TRBD1 call from TCRdb remains unchecked. This CDR3 has 11 amino acids. Germline V lookup: CDR1 LGHNA, CDR2 YSLEER.

The rearrangement links TRBV12-3 or TRBV12-4 to TRBJ1-2. The CDR3 is 13 residues long. The CDR3 spells CASTGSANYGYTF.

The chain has TRBV28 and TRBJ2-7; TCRdb's assignment of TRBD1 cannot be checked, as there is no DNA. The CDR3 sequence is 14 residues long. Germline CDR1 MDHEN, CDR2 SYDVKM. The CDR3 region is CASSYPGGPYEQYF. The full variable domain, in which reference TRBV28 and TRBJ2-7 provide the parts outside the CDR3, is DVKVTQSSRYLVKRTGEKVFLECVQDMDHENMFWYRQDPGLGLRLIYFSYDVKMKEKGDIPEGYSVSREKKERFSLILESASTNQTSMYLCASSYPGGPYEQYFGPGTRLTVT.

This chain joins TRBV10-3 and TRBJ2-1. The CDR3 has 12 amino acids. Germline-derived CDR1 and CDR2 are ENHRY and SYGVKD. The CDR3: CAISRHRDEQFF.

CDR3 sequence reads: CAWSTGGPSYEQYF. The chain carries TRBV30 and TRBJ2-7; checking the TCRdb D call of TRBD1 is not possible without DNA. CDR3 length: 14 residues. CDR1 and CDR2 from the germline V gene are GTSNPN and SVGIG (reference sequence). The whole variable domain, remainder taken from reference TRBV30 and TRBJ2-7, is SQTIHQWPATLVQPVGSPLSLECTVEGTSNPNLYWYRQAAGRGLQLLFYSVGIGQISSEVPQNLSASRPQDRQFILSSKKLLLSDSGFYLCAWSTGGPSYEQYFGPGTRLTVT.

This chain connects TRBV4-3 to TRBJ2-2; the D gene TCRdb calls, TRBD1, cannot be checked with no DNA. The CDR3 is 18 residues long. In germline, CDR1 is LGHNA, CDR2 YSLEER. This chain's CDR3 is CASSQEPDRGLATGELFF.

The genes are TRBV5-6 and TRBJ2-1; TCRdb proposes TRBD1, but this gene call is untestable without DNA. Germline V gives CDR1 SGHDT, CDR2 YYEEEE. CDR3 length: 13 amino acids. The chain's CDR3 is CASSGRGLGEQFF. The full variable domain, in which reference TRBV5-6 and TRBJ2-1 provide the parts outside the CDR3, is DAGVTQSPTHLIKTRGQQVTLRCSPKSGHDTVSWYQQALGQGPQFIFQYYEEEERQRGNFPDRFSGHQFPNYSSELNVNALLLGDSALYLCASSGRGLGEQFFGPGTRLTVL.

J is TRBJ1-5 and V is TRBV28. CDR3 length: 15 residues. Looked up from germline, CDR1 is MDHEN and CDR2 is SYDVKM. The CDR3 sequence is CASRPRQMTRQPQHF.

The V call is TRBV29-1, the J call TRBJ2-2. Germline V gives CDR1 SQVTM, CDR2 ANQGSEA. The CDR3 loop spans 16 amino acids. The CDR3 loop reads CSVFNLGGLNTGELFF.

The rearrangement uses TRBV12-3 or TRBV12-4 and TRBJ1-2. The CDR3 is 13 amino acids. The CDR3: CASSLRQEYGYTF.

The chain is built from TRBV5-6 and TRBJ2-7; there is no DNA to check the TCRdb D call of TRBD2. Germline values: CDR1 SGHDT, CDR2 YYEEEE. The CDR3 spans 15 residues. The CDR3 loop is CASSLKSGGAHEQYF.

This CDR3 is CASSLDGTAAGGYTF. This chain links TRBV7-2 with TRBJ1-2; there is no DNA to check the TCRdb D call of TRBD1. This CDR3 contains 15 residues. Germline V CDR1 and CDR2: SGHTA, FQGNSA.

The chain combines TRBV5-1 with TRBJ2-7; TCRdb returns TRBD1, unconfirmable since there is no DNA. CDR1 is SGHRS and CDR2 is YFSETQ in the germline V gene. The CDR3 is made up of 16 amino acids. This CDR3 reads CASSLYGGQGTNEQYF.

CDR3 residues: CASSKAQKSQGGSPLHF. The rearrangement uses TRBV21-1 and TRBJ1-6. TRBV21-1 is tagged as a pseudogene. This CDR3 contains 17 residues.

The V and J genes are TRBV28 and TRBJ1-1; there is no DNA to check the TCRdb D call of TRBD1. The V gene's germline CDR1 is MDHEN and CDR2 SYDVKM. The CDR3 spans 14 residues. CDR3 sequence reads: CASISGQLNTEAFF.

The chain recombines TRBV29-1 with TRBJ2-7; with no DNA, the TCRdb D assignment of TRBD1 cannot be verified. Germline assignment: CDR1 SQVTM and CDR2 ANQGSEA. CDR3 length: 13 residues. The CDR3 sequence is CSGGGQGAQEQYF.

The chain uses TRBV20-1 and TRBJ1-1. The CDR3 has 13 amino acids. Germline V gene data show CDR1 as DFQATT and CDR2 as SNEGSKA (reference sequence). This CDR3 is CSASMASSGEAFF.

The chain couples TRBV5-1 to TRBJ2-5. CDR3 length equals 13 residues. From germline, CDR1 is SGHRS and CDR2 YFSETQ. The CDR3 loop is CASSLYLKETQYF.

The chain has TRBV5-4 and TRBJ2-2; the TCRdb D gene call, TRBD1, has no DNA to confirm it. CDR1 is SGHNT, CDR2 YYREEE, per germline (reference sequence). The CDR3 runs to 16 residues. CDR3 sequence: CASRPGTRSNTGELFF.

The genes are TRBV15 and TRBJ1-4. The germline V gene encodes CDR1 LNHNV and CDR2 YYDKDF (reference sequence). The CDR3 is 15 amino acids. This CDR3 is CATSRDGGLGEKLFF.

V and J are TRBV5-1 and TRBJ2-5; checking the TCRdb D call of TRBD2 is not possible without DNA. Germline V gives CDR1 SGHRS, CDR2 YFSETQ. The CDR3 sequence is 16 residues long. The CDR3 is CASSSGLAIVRETQYF.

The V and J genes are TRBV7-3 and TRBJ2-3; TCRdb's D call, TRBD2, is unchecked because there is no DNA. Per germline, CDR1 SGHTA and CDR2 FQGTGA. The CDR3 extends over 14 amino acids. The CDR3: CASKRTTSTDTQYF. The full variable domain, rest sourced from reference TRBV7-3 and TRBJ2-3, is GAGVSQTPSNKVTEKGKYVELRCDPISGHTALYWYRQSLGQGPEFLIYFQGTGAADDSGLPNDRFFAVRPEGSVSTLKIQRTERGDSAVYLCASKRTTSTDTQYFGPGTRLTVL.

The V and J genes are TRBV3-1 and TRBJ2-4; the D call from TCRdb, TRBD1, cannot be confirmed without DNA. The length of the CDR3 is 15 residues. CDR1 is LGHDT and CDR2 is YNNKEL in the germline V gene (reference sequence). The CDR3 sequence: CASSLRQGARDIQYF.